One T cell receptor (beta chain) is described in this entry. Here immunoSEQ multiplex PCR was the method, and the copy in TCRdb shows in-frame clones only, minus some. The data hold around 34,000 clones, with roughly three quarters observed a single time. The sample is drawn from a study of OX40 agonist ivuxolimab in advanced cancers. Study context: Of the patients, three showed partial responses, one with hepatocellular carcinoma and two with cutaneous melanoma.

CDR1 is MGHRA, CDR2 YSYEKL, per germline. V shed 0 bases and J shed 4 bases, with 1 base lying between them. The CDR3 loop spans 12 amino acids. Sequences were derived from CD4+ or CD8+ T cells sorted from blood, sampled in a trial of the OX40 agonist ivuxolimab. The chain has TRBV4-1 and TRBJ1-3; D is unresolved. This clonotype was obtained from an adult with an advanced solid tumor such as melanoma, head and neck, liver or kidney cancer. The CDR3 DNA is TGCGCCAGCAGCCAAGAAGGAAACACCATATATTTT. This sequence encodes CASSQEGNTIYF.